This entry features one T cell receptor (beta chain) sequence. The entry originates in a study of blood T cell repertoires in COVID-19. Turning to the study itself: Samples taken during acute and convalescent COVID-19 were collected in the United States, Italy and Spain. Sample material is recorded as cDNA or gDNA derived from T cells, B-cell-depleted T cells, or PBMCs.

V was trimmed by 1 base and J by 4 bases, leaving 12 bases between them. Germline V gene sequence: CDR1 LGHNA, CDR2 YNFKEQ. This CDR3 contains 15 residues. The authors' processing: Estimated nucleated cell counts came from reference gene primer amplification. Assay: immunoSEQ multiplex PCR; the TCRdb copy retains only in-frame clones and omits some. V, J and clone size derive from that table, while D and trimming were established from the DNA sequence. The data show around 240,000 clones, around 88% seen once. The material sequenced was peripheral blood. The chain joins TRBV4-2 to TRBJ2-3; unclear D gene. This TCR was recovered from a woman aged 30 to 39 who had recovered from COVID-19. Written as DNA, the CDR3 is TGTGCCAGCAGCCAAGGCGTGTATCAAGCAGATACGCAGTATTTT. Translating it yields CASSQGVYQADTQYF.